Listed below are T cell receptor beta chains from one sample, sequenced in a study of T cells after yellow fever vaccination. TCRdb re-called the 5' RACE reads with MiXCR, one entry per CDR3 protein. In the table there are about 360,000 distinct CDR3 sequences, roughly 6.1% of which are singletons. The specimen was PBMCs, collected 5 days after the yellow fever booster vaccination. The source of these receptors is a man aged 25 to 40 who received the YFV17D yellow fever vaccine. Both conserved end residues are part of each CDR3. A D gene is named only where the DNA matches it firmly. A row's size may be missing; if present it is once, few, many or a size class.

v_gene: TRBV25-1; d_gene: -; j_gene: TRBJ2-7; abundance: -; CDR3aa: CASRMGLRYEQYF; CDR3nt: TGTGCCAGCAGAATGGGGCTCCGCTACGAGCAGTACTTC
v_gene: TRBV20-1; d_gene: -; j_gene: TRBJ1-6; abundance: few; CDR3aa: CSALALMNNSPLHF; CDR3nt: TGCAGTGCTTTGGCTCTAATGAATAATTCACCCCTCCACTTT
v_gene: TRBV5-6; d_gene: -; j_gene: TRBJ2-3; abundance: few; CDR3aa: CASSADSYTQYF; CDR3nt: TGTGCCAGCAGCGCCGACAGTTATACGCAGTATTTT
v_gene: TRBV3-1; d_gene: TRBD1; j_gene: TRBJ2-7; abundance: few; CDR3aa: CASSQGQLVELEQYF; CDR3nt: TGTGCCAGCAGCCAGGGACAGCTGGTTGAACTGGAGCAGTACTTC
v_gene: TRBV7-7; d_gene: TRBD2; j_gene: TRBJ2-1; abundance: few; CDR3aa: CASSLREGRSYNEQFF; CDR3nt: TGTGCTAGCAGCTTGCGGGAGGGCCGATCCTACAATGAGCAGTTCTTC
v_gene: TRBV9; d_gene: TRBD2; j_gene: TRBJ2-7; abundance: -; CDR3aa: CASSVVPSGYEQYF; CDR3nt: TGTGCCAGCAGCGTAGTTCCTAGCGGCTACGAGCAGTACTTC
v_gene: TRBV20-1; d_gene: TRBD2; j_gene: TRBJ2-2; abundance: -; CDR3aa: CSARDPSGSGELFF; CDR3nt: TGCAGTGCTAGAGATCCTAGCGGGTCCGGGGAGCTGTTTTTT
v_gene: TRBV30; d_gene: -; j_gene: TRBJ2-4; abundance: few; CDR3aa: CAWTPFLAKNIQYF; CDR3nt: TGTGCCTGGACCCCGTTTCTGGCCAAAAACATTCAGTACTTC
v_gene: TRBV6-2/TRBV6-3; d_gene: -; j_gene: TRBJ2-1; abundance: many; CDR3aa: CASSNNEQFF; CDR3nt: TGTGCCAGCAGTAACAATGAGCAGTTCTTC
v_gene: TRBV5-1; d_gene: TRBD1; j_gene: TRBJ2-3; abundance: few; CDR3aa: CASSAYDLRGTVDTQYF; CDR3nt: TGCGCCAGCAGCGCCTACGATTTGAGGGGGACAGTGGATACGCAGTATTTT
v_gene: TRBV6-5; d_gene: TRBD2; j_gene: TRBJ2-7; abundance: -; CDR3aa: CASSYGLAGVEQYF; CDR3nt: TGTGCCAGCAGTTACGGGCTAGCGGGTGTCGAGCAGTACTTC
v_gene: TRBV7-2; d_gene: TRBD2; j_gene: TRBJ2-3; abundance: few; CDR3aa: CASSYGTSGRGVDTQYF; CDR3nt: TGTGCCAGCAGCTACGGGACTAGCGGGAGAGGTGTAGATACGCAGTATTTT
v_gene: TRBV7-2; d_gene: -; j_gene: TRBJ2-7; abundance: many; CDR3aa: CASSLNSFKGQYF; CDR3nt: TGTGCCAGCAGCTTGAACAGTTTTAAGGGGCAGTACTTC
v_gene: TRBV10-3; d_gene: TRBD1; j_gene: TRBJ2-5; abundance: few; CDR3aa: CAISAPGTGQETQYF; CDR3nt: TGTGCCATCAGTGCCCCCGGGACAGGGCAAGAGACCCAGTACTTC
v_gene: TRBV7-2; d_gene: TRBD1; j_gene: TRBJ1-6; abundance: few; CDR3aa: CASSYSGTAYNSPLHF; CDR3nt: TGTGCCAGCAGCTATTCCGGGACAGCTTATAATTCACCCCTCCACTTT
v_gene: TRBV30; d_gene: -; j_gene: TRBJ2-1; abundance: -; CDR3aa: CAWSADEQFF; CDR3nt: TGTGCCTGGAGTGCTGATGAGCAGTTCTTC
v_gene: TRBV20-1; d_gene: -; j_gene: TRBJ1-5; abundance: -; CDR3aa: CSARVRARVDQPQHF; CDR3nt: TGCAGTGCTAGGGTCCGGGCCAGGGTCGATCAGCCCCAGCATTTT
v_gene: TRBV27; d_gene: TRBD2; j_gene: TRBJ2-1; abundance: -; CDR3aa: CASRDGGDNEQFF; CDR3nt: TGTGCCAGCAGGGATGGGGGGGACAATGAGCAGTTCTTC
v_gene: TRBV12-3/TRBV12-4; d_gene: -; j_gene: TRBJ2-2; abundance: many; CDR3aa: CASSTLTGELFF; CDR3nt: TGTGCCAGCAGTACACTCACCGGGGAGCTGTTTTTT
v_gene: TRBV6-6; d_gene: -; j_gene: TRBJ1-2; abundance: few; CDR3aa: CASTTTVGYGYTF; CDR3nt: TGTGCCAGCACAACTACAGTCGGATATGGCTACACCTTC
v_gene: TRBV7-2; d_gene: -; j_gene: TRBJ1-3; abundance: -; CDR3aa: CASRSDLDTIYF; CDR3nt: TGTGCCAGCAGATCCGATTTGGACACCATATATTTT
v_gene: TRBV4-3; d_gene: TRBD1; j_gene: TRBJ2-7; abundance: few; CDR3aa: CASSQGAGGPYEQYF; CDR3nt: TGCGCCAGCAGCCAAGGGGCAGGGGGCCCCTACGAGCAGTACTTC
v_gene: TRBV3-1; d_gene: -; j_gene: TRBJ2-1; abundance: -; CDR3aa: CASSHGGSYNEQFF; CDR3nt: TGTGCCAGCAGCCATGGCGGCAGCTACAATGAGCAGTTCTTC
v_gene: TRBV7-8; d_gene: -; j_gene: TRBJ2-3; abundance: many; CDR3aa: CASSFGGYTDTQYF; CDR3nt: TGTGCCAGCAGCTTCGGGGGATACACAGATACGCAGTATTTT
v_gene: TRBV10-3; d_gene: -; j_gene: TRBJ1-1; abundance: few; CDR3aa: CAISEPQQGITEAFF; CDR3nt: TGTGCCATCAGTGAGCCTCAACAGGGTATAACTGAAGCTTTCTTT
v_gene: TRBV29-1; d_gene: -; j_gene: TRBJ1-2; abundance: -; CDR3aa: CSVVGTLYGYTF; CDR3nt: TGCAGCGTTGTAGGGACCCTCTATGGCTACACCTTC
v_gene: TRBV15; d_gene: -; j_gene: TRBJ1-1; abundance: few; CDR3aa: CATSIPGTLNTEAFF; CDR3nt: TGTGCCACCAGCATACCCGGGACATTGAACACTGAAGCTTTCTTT
v_gene: TRBV7-2; d_gene: -; j_gene: TRBJ1-6; abundance: -; CDR3aa: CASSLVRDHSPLHF; CDR3nt: TGTGCCAGCAGCTTAGTCAGGGATCACTCACCCCTCCACTTT
v_gene: TRBV5-4; d_gene: -; j_gene: TRBJ2-1; abundance: few; CDR3aa: CASSLALPTEQFF; CDR3nt: TGTGCCAGCAGCTTGGCCCTCCCCACTGAGCAGTTCTTC
v_gene: TRBV7-2; d_gene: -; j_gene: TRBJ2-5; abundance: few; CDR3aa: CASSLHSPQYF; CDR3nt: TGTGCCAGCAGCCTCCACTCCCCCCAGTACTTC
v_gene: TRBV7-7; d_gene: TRBD2; j_gene: TRBJ2-5; abundance: few; CDR3aa: CASSHSGQETQYF; CDR3nt: TGTGCCAGCAGCCATAGCGGGCAAGAGACCCAGTACTTC
v_gene: TRBV20-1; d_gene: TRBD1; j_gene: TRBJ1-5; abundance: -; CDR3aa: CSAAGTGASNQPQHF; CDR3nt: TGCAGTGCTGCTGGGACAGGGGCAAGCAATCAGCCCCAGCATTTT
v_gene: TRBV20-1; d_gene: TRBD2; j_gene: TRBJ2-1; abundance: many; CDR3aa: CRVTGTREFF; CDR3nt: TGCAGGGTCACCGGGACTAGAGAGTTCTTC
v_gene: TRBV20-1; d_gene: TRBD2; j_gene: TRBJ2-3; abundance: few; CDR3aa: CSARDLGLASTDTQYF; CDR3nt: TGCAGTGCTAGAGATCTAGGACTAGCCAGCACAGATACGCAGTATTTT
v_gene: TRBV3-1; d_gene: -; j_gene: TRBJ2-5; abundance: -; CDR3aa: CASSHKLNYRETQYF; CDR3nt: TGTGCCAGCAGCCATAAACTGAATTATAGAGAGACCCAGTACTTC
v_gene: TRBV20-1; d_gene: TRBD1; j_gene: TRBJ2-7; abundance: many; CDR3aa: CSAIRDSSYEQYF; CDR3nt: TGCAGTGCTATCCGGGACAGCTCCTACGAGCAGTACTTC
v_gene: TRBV6-5; d_gene: TRBD1; j_gene: TRBJ1-1; abundance: -; CDR3aa: CASSYAGTAGLGTEAFF; CDR3nt: TGTGCCAGCAGTTATGCCGGGACAGCTGGCTTGGGCACTGAAGCTTTCTTT
v_gene: TRBV20-1; d_gene: -; j_gene: TRBJ2-3; abundance: -; CDR3aa: CSASANTDTQYF; CDR3nt: TGCAGTGCTAGCGCCAACACAGATACGCAGTATTTT
v_gene: TRBV7-9; d_gene: TRBD1; j_gene: TRBJ2-7; abundance: -; CDR3aa: CASSAADRGVYEQYF; CDR3nt: TGTGCCAGCAGTGCGGCGGACAGGGGGGTCTACGAGCAGTACTTC
v_gene: TRBV6-5; d_gene: -; j_gene: TRBJ1-6; abundance: few; CDR3aa: CASSYSGQVVGSPLHF; CDR3nt: TGTGCCAGCAGTTACTCGGGTCAAGTGGTAGGTTCACCCCTCCACTTT
v_gene: TRBV7-3; d_gene: TRBD2; j_gene: TRBJ2-1; abundance: few; CDR3aa: CASSSSGSGAEQFF; CDR3nt: TGTGCCAGCAGTTCTAGCGGGAGTGGGGCTGAGCAGTTCTTC
v_gene: TRBV5-1; d_gene: TRBD2; j_gene: TRBJ2-7; abundance: -; CDR3aa: CASSRTSITNEPAYEQYF; CDR3nt: TGCGCCAGCAGCCGGACTAGTATTACCAACGAGCCCGCCTACGAGCAGTACTTC
v_gene: TRBV6-2/TRBV6-3; d_gene: TRBD2; j_gene: TRBJ2-7; abundance: many; CDR3aa: CASSYSAAYVLAGVGDEQYF; CDR3nt: TGTGCCAGCAGTTACTCTGCAGCGTATGTACTAGCGGGAGTCGGCGACGAGCAGTACTTC
v_gene: TRBV7-2; d_gene: TRBD1; j_gene: TRBJ1-5; abundance: -; CDR3aa: CASRLGQGGNQPQHF; CDR3nt: TGTGCCAGCAGACTGGGACAGGGGGGCAATCAGCCCCAGCATTTT
v_gene: TRBV20-1; d_gene: -; j_gene: TRBJ2-5; abundance: many; CDR3aa: CSARGGETQYF; CDR3nt: TGCAGCGCCAGGGGCGGAGAGACCCAGTACTTC